This TCR beta chain is drawn from a study of T cell responses to AZD1222 COVID-19 vaccine (TCRdb year 2021). Regarding the study in general: A total of about 230 trial participants underwent TCR sequencing, of whom some 210 received two doses of AZD1222 and around 26 received two doses of the MenACWY control vaccine. Trial participants were enrolled by age into 18-55, 56-69 and 70-plus year subgroups, with approximately 150, 28 and 58 TCR-sequenced participants respectively. General conclusions and limits of the study: Vaccine-associated CD4 TCRs spanned the whole spike protein, with dominant responses in regions 160-218 and 743-854. Epitopes outside the regions mutated in the B.1.351 and B.1.1.7 variants were reportedly recognized by nearly half of the unique spike-specific TCRs. Most participants were white British and females outnumbered males, and the authors suggested that clonal diversity may have been underestimated. A significant rise in spike-specific TCR breadth and depth was observed after two AZD1222 doses relative to day 0 and relative to MenACWY recipients. In the small 56-69-year group, the increase in depth fell short of significance, most likely because of low power. Because no day 14 peak-response samples were available, the repertoires could be characterized only after the peak T cell response. Conclusions about previously exposed vaccinees are limited because only 6 or 7 AZD1222 recipients were SARS-CoV-2 seropositive at baseline.

The CDR3 regions of human TCRbeta chains were subjected to immunosequencing. On the authors' methods: Repertoire TCRs were checked for matches against a reference library of SARS-CoV-2-specific TCRs that had been generated using the MIRA antigen-specificity platform. Breadth was defined as the fraction of unique TCRs that were SARS-CoV-2-associated. Depth was defined as the fraction of total T cells that were SARS-CoV-2-associated. Each spike-specific TCR was assigned to its reactive spike region and to a CD4 or CD8 class using the MIRA data. Log10-transformed breadth and depth values were compared by one-way ANOVA with Sidak's multiple comparisons tests. TCRdb retrieved this table from immuneACCESS and kept in-frame rearrangements only. Not all clones are present; in checked studies, unresolved V genes account for under half, and no reason is known for the remainder. V and J calls and clone size follow that table, whereas D and trimming were derived from the DNA. For this sample there are some 130,000 clones; about 93% appear just once. The top ten constitute 6.5% to 8% of the sample.

Regarding this clone: Its antigen is still unknown. Per-nucleotide qualities are absent, and no much larger clonotype sits a single base away.

Read against the paper, the sample's time point label means: about 28 days (+/-7) after the second vaccine dose. AZD1222 recipients with second doses at about 4 weeks or about 12 weeks were pooled, because spike-specific TCR depth and breadth did not differ between schedules. Samples from vaccinated people were obtained from the UK trials COV001 and COV002, which included a single-blind randomized controlled phase 2/3 trial of AZD1222 (ChAdOx1 nCoV-19) in healthy adults. For TCRbeta chain sequencing, PBMC samples were collected from trial participants at day 0 and at day 28 after the second dose. The CDR3 spans 17 residues, from the cysteine through the phenylalanine. Of all the DNA, just the CDR3 is kept, 51 bases in frame from base 1. As encoded in the germline V gene (reference sequence), CDR1 is LNHDA while CDR2 is SQIVND. Between the V and J ends, shortened by 6 bases and 3 bases respectively, the junction contains 20 bases.

This sequence uses TRBV19 and TRBJ2-2, with the D gene possibly TRBD1 or TRBD2, each one fitting 5 bases. This TCR came from an adult who received the AZD1222 COVID-19 vaccine. The sample was peripheral blood, taken 28 days after the second AZD1222 dose. The CDR3 corresponds to CASSRLPGAGHTGELFF. The nucleotide sequence is TGTGCCAGTAGCAGGCTACCCGGGGCAGGGCACACCGGGGAGCTGTTTTTT. Reference TRBV19 and TRBJ2-2 proteins supply the regions before and after the CDR3; the full variable domain is: DGGITQSPKYLFRKEGQNVTLSCEQNLNHDAMYWYRQDPGQGLRLIYYSQIVNDFQKGDIAEGYSVSREKKESFPLTVTSAQKNPTAFYLCASSRLPGAGHTGELFFGEGSRLTVL.